The 24 T cell receptor beta chains reported below all come from one sample, sequenced in a study of T cell responses to AZD1222 COVID-19 vaccine. Clones were read by immunoSEQ multiplex PCR, and TCRdb kept only the in-frame ones, dropping some. This repertoire shows tens of thousands of clones, about 90% found once; its top ten account for under 1.5%. The source material was peripheral blood, sampled 28 days after the second AZD1222 dose. The receptors derive from an adult who received the AZD1222 COVID-19 vaccine.

The chain has TRBV9 and TRBJ1-1, with 7 nucleotides matching TRBD1. Germline CDR1 SGDLS, CDR2 YYNGEE. J lost 5 bases, V lost 3 bases, and 7 bases had no gene match. The CDR3 totals 14 residues. Here the CDR3 reads CASSGDSGGTEAFF. The CDR3, as DNA: TGTGCCAGCAGCGGGGACAGCGGGGGGACTGAAGCTTTCTTT.

V and J are TRBV19 and TRBJ1-2; TRBD1 is a possible D gene (5 bases). The CDR3 length is 14 residues. V was clipped by 3 bases and J by 4 bases, with 12 bases between them. CDR1 LNHDA and CDR2 SQIVND come from the germline V gene (reference sequence). This CDR3 reads CASSIVGLGYGYTF. The CDR3 DNA follows: TGTGCCAGTAGTATCGTGGGGCTGGGCTATGGCTACACCTTC.

This clone was seen a single time. This chain joins TRBV19 and TRBJ1-2; 7 bases are shared with TRBD1. In germline, CDR1 is LNHDA, CDR2 SQIVND (reference sequence). CDR3 length: 16 amino acids. The V and J ends lost 3 bases and 5 bases, in that order; junction bases with no gene match: 12. CDR3 residues: CASSILGQAGEYGYTF. The CDR3 DNA reads TGTGCCAGTAGTATCCTAGGACAGGCTGGTGAATATGGCTACACCTTC.

V and J are TRBV30 and TRBJ1-1, with D possibly matching TRBD1 (5 bases). This CDR3 has 20 amino acids. The germline gives CDR1 GTSNPN, CDR2 SVGIG (reference sequence). V dropped 2 bases and J dropped 5 bases, with 33 bases sitting between them. CDR3 protein: CAWSLESRRRAGQKGTEAFF. In DNA, the CDR3 is TGTGCCTGGAGTCTCGAGTCCCGACGGCGGGCAGGGCAAAAAGGAACTGAAGCTTTCTTT.

The gene calls are TRBV7-9 and TRBJ1-5; tentatively, D is TRBD1 (5 bases). The CDR3 loop spans 13 amino acids. Germline V gives CDR1 SEHNR, CDR2 FQNEAQ (reference sequence). V was shortened by 1 base and J by 5 bases, with 6 bases between the two germline ends. DNA of the CDR3: TGTGCCAGCAGCTTAGGAGGGGATCAGCCCCAGCATTTT. The encoded protein is CASSLGGDQPQHF.

The chain employs TRBV9 and TRBJ1-4; tentatively, D is TRBD1 (5 bases). Trimming cost V 4 bases and J 7 bases, with 11 bases left between them. The CDR3 runs to 13 residues. Germline loops: CDR1 SGDLS, CDR2 YYNGEE. This chain's CDR3 is CASSPGTAEKLFF. In DNA form, the CDR3 reads TGTGCCAGCAGCCCCGGGACCGCTGAAAAACTGTTTTTT.

V is TRBV12-3 or TRBV12-4 and J is TRBJ1-2; no firm D call. The germline V and J ends were trimmed by 2 bases and 3 bases, with 4 bases remaining between them. The CDR3 is made up of 12 amino acids. CDR3 region: CASSLQDYGYTF. The CDR3 DNA reads TGTGCCAGCAGTTTACAGGACTATGGCTACACCTTC.

The chain recombines TRBV4-3 with TRBJ1-4; TRBD1 matches 7 bases. The V gene's germline CDR1 is LGHNA and CDR2 YSLEER. CDR3 length: 16 residues. Unmatched junction bases numbered 4, after V lost 1 base and J lost 2 bases. The CDR3 loop is CASSQVNRGTNEKLFF. In DNA, the CDR3 is TGCGCCAGCAGCCAAGTAAACAGGGGCACTAATGAAAAACTGTTTTTT.

The genes are TRBV7-9 and TRBJ1-4; D gene ambiguous. This CDR3 region has 14 residues. Germline V CDR1 and CDR2: SEHNR, FQNEAQ (reference sequence). The V and J ends lost 1 base and 0 bases respectively, with 3 bases between them. CDR3: CASSLDATNEKLFF. Here the CDR3 DNA reads TGTGCCAGCAGCTTAGACGCAACTAATGAAAAACTGTTTTTT. The complete variable domain, with remaining parts taken from reference TRBV7-9 and TRBJ1-4, reads DTGVSQNPRHKITKRGQNVTFRCDPISEHNRLYWYRQTLGQGPEFLTYFQNEAQLEKSRLLSDRFSAERPKGSFSTLEIQRTEQGDSAMYLCASSLDATNEKLFFGSGTQLSVL.

This sequence joins TRBV30 and TRBJ1-2, with TRBD1 matching 7 bases. V shed 2 bases and J 9 bases; nucleotides not matched to a gene: 9. Germline-derived CDR1 and CDR2 are GTSNPN and SVGIG (reference sequence). The CDR3 contains 13 residues. CDR3 sequence reads: CAWSTGTVISYTF. The CDR3 DNA is TGTGCCTGGAGTACGGGGACAGTTATTAGCTACACCTTC.

The V gene is TRBV6-1, the J gene TRBJ2-5; no firm D call. Germline values: CDR1 MNHNS, CDR2 SASEGT. Trimming shortened V by 2 bases and J by 2 bases, and 9 bases separated the two germline ends. The length of the CDR3 is 14 residues. CDR3 in amino acids: CASSESRVQETQYF. The CDR3 DNA reads as TGTGCCAGCAGTGAATCCCGGGTTCAAGAGACCCAGTACTTC.

V usage is TRBV7-3 and J usage is TRBJ1-1; possibly TRBD1 for D (6 bases). The CDR3 has 13 amino acids. Trimming stripped 6 bases from V and 4 bases from J, with 12 bases between. Germline V CDR1 and CDR2: SGHTA, FQGTGA. Here the CDR3 reads CASREGEGTEAFF. The CDR3 DNA follows: TGTGCCAGCAGGGAGGGGGAGGGCACTGAAGCTTTCTTT.

The chain joins TRBV15 to TRBJ2-3, with D perhaps matching TRBD2 (6 bases). Germline CDR1 and CDR2: LNHNV and YYDKDF (reference sequence). The CDR3 totals 14 residues. Deletions cut 1 base from V and 2 bases from J, with 7 bases between. The CDR3 sequence is CATSRGGVTDTQYF. The CDR3 coding sequence is TGTGCCACCAGCAGAGGGGGGGTCACAGATACGCAGTATTTT.

This clone was found once. The CDR3 DNA sequence: TGCGCCAGCAGCCTAGACTCCCGCCGCTTCGACGAGCAGTACTTC. This gives the protein CASSLDSRRFDEQYF. The chain uses TRBV5-1 and TRBJ2-7, with D uncertain. The CDR3 is made up of 15 amino acids. Trimming removed 4 bases from V and 5 bases from J, with 19 bases in between. From germline, CDR1 is SGHRS and CDR2 YFSETQ.

This clone turned up a few times. The V call is TRBV28, the J call TRBJ2-7, with D tentatively TRBD1 (6 bases). CDR3 size: 17 residues. With 6 bases removed from V and 3 bases from J, the gap between germline ends came to 24 bases. Per germline, CDR1 MDHEN and CDR2 SYDVKM. DNA of the CDR3: TGTGCCAGCAGCTCCCCGAGCCGGGGCAGGGGCTTCTACGAGCAGTACTTC. Translation: CASSSPSRGRGFYEQYF.

This clone was detected once. The chain couples TRBV10-2 to TRBJ2-1, with 15 bases aligning to TRBD2. The V gene's germline CDR1 is WSHSY and CDR2 SAAADI. V dropped 5 bases and J dropped 0; count of bases not matched to a gene: 5. CDR3 length equals 18 residues. CDR3 DNA sequence: TGCGCCAGCAGTCGCGGACTAGCGGGGGGGAGCTCCTACAATGAGCAGTTCTTC. Translation gives CASSRGLAGGSSYNEQFF.

The chain is built from TRBV28 and TRBJ1-1; D perhaps matches TRBD1 (6 bases). The germline V gene encodes CDR1 MDHEN and CDR2 SYDVKM. The CDR3 runs to 12 residues. Trimming removed 5 bases at V and 8 bases at J, with 12 bases between. The CDR3: CASSLWTAEAFF. Here the CDR3 DNA reads TGTGCCAGCAGTCTCTGGACAGCCGAAGCTTTCTTT.

For this clone: Other DNA sequences of this sample code for an identical CDR3. The chain combines TRBV14 with TRBJ2-7; D is perhaps TRBD1 or TRBD2 (6 bases each). The V gene lost 1 base and the J gene lost 4 bases, with 8 bases spanning the gap. This CDR3 is 13 amino acids long. CDR1 and CDR2 (germline): SGHDN, FVKESK. In nucleotides, the CDR3 is TGTGCCAGCAGCCAAGTAGGGGGGTACGAGCAGTACTTC. Translation: CASSQVGGYEQYF.

V and J are TRBV5-1 and TRBJ1-5, with 11 bases that match TRBD1. In germline, CDR1 is SGHRS, CDR2 YFSETQ. The CDR3 totals 16 residues. With 5 bases clipped from V and 4 bases from J, the junction kept 8 bases outside the gene matches. This CDR3 reads CASSTGTGGKNQPQHF. For the CDR3, the DNA is TGCGCCAGCAGTACCGGGACAGGGGGAAAAAATCAGCCCCAGCATTTT.

The chain links TRBV19 to TRBJ2-3; tentatively, D is TRBD1 (5 bases). Germline CDR1 is LNHDA and CDR2 is SQIVND (reference sequence). CDR3 length: 14 residues. V was trimmed by 4 bases and J by 3 bases, leaving 11 bases between them. The DNA of the CDR3 is TGTGCCAGTAGTACCAGGGATCGTACAGATACGCAGTATTTT. Its translation is CASSTRDRTDTQYF. Full variable domain (outside the CDR3, taken from reference TRBV19 and TRBJ2-3): DGGITQSPKYLFRKEGQNVTLSCEQNLNHDAMYWYRQDPGQGLRLIYYSQIVNDFQKGDIAEGYSVSREKKESFPLTVTSAQKNPTAFYLCASSTRDRTDTQYFGPGTRLTVL.

The chain employs TRBV7-9 and TRBJ1-1, with 11 bases lining up with TRBD1. From germline, CDR1 is SEHNR and CDR2 FQNEAQ (reference sequence). CDR3 length: 15 residues. V shed 4 bases and J 5 bases; nucleotides not matched to a gene: 6. CDR3 amino acids: CASSSGQGATTEAFF. CDR3 sequence (DNA): TGTGCCAGCAGCTCTGGACAGGGGGCCACTACTGAAGCTTTCTTT.

The chain combines TRBV6-5 with TRBJ2-7; D is perhaps TRBD2 (5 bases). With 6 bases removed from V and 3 bases from J, the gap between germline ends came to 15 bases. The CDR3 runs 14 residues. Germline V gives CDR1 MNHEY, CDR2 SVGAGI. CDR3 DNA: TGTGCCAGCAGCCCCGTCGGGAACGACTACGAGCAGTACTTC. Its protein is CASSPVGNDYEQYF.

The gene calls are TRBV15 and TRBJ1-2; D is possibly TRBD1 (5 bases). Trimming cost V 0 bases and J 6 bases, with 14 bases left between them. The CDR3 consists of 15 residues. The germline V gene has CDR1 LNHNV and CDR2 YYDKDF (reference sequence). The CDR3 loop reads CATSRDLGRDDGYTF. The CDR3 region has the DNA TGTGCCACCAGCAGAGATCTCGGCAGGGATGATGGCTACACCTTC.

V is TRBV28 and J is TRBJ1-2; no clear D. Between the trimmed V and J ends, which lost 2 bases and 7 bases, there was a span of 11 bases. The CDR3 has 13 amino acids. CDR1 is MDHEN and CDR2 is SYDVKM in the germline V gene. CDR3 DNA: TGTGCCAGCAGTTTAACGGCCCTAGCTGGCTACACCTTC. Amino acids: CASSLTALAGYTF.